This record looks at one TCR beta chain sequence and its context. This CDR3 is 14 amino acids long. V was trimmed by 8 bases and J by 2 bases, leaving 15 bases between them. Germline V gives CDR1 SNHLY, CDR2 FYNNEI. This entry is derived from a study of blood T cell repertoires in COVID-19. Study background: Sites in the United States, Italy and Spain provided acute and convalescent COVID-19 samples. PBMCs, B-cell-depleted T cells, or T cells were the source of the cDNA or gDNA that made up the material.

A Seattle source enrolled patients during active infection and followed them longitudinally. Per the original data handling: Estimated nucleated cell counts came from reference gene primer amplification. Libraries were prepared by immunoSEQ multiplex PCR; TCRdb keeps only in-frame clonotypes and omits some of them. The V and J calls and clone size are taken from that table; D and trimming were inferred from the DNA. This table has 30,000 to 40,000 clones, less than 80% appearing once. The source of this sequence is a man between 65 and 79 years old with COVID-19, enrolled during active disease. This chain joins TRBV2 and TRBJ1-2; D not resolved. Sequencing was performed on peripheral blood. The CDR3 DNA reads TGTGCCAGCCGCAGTCCGGGTTCGAACTATGGCTACACCTTC. Its translation is CASRSPGSNYGYTF.